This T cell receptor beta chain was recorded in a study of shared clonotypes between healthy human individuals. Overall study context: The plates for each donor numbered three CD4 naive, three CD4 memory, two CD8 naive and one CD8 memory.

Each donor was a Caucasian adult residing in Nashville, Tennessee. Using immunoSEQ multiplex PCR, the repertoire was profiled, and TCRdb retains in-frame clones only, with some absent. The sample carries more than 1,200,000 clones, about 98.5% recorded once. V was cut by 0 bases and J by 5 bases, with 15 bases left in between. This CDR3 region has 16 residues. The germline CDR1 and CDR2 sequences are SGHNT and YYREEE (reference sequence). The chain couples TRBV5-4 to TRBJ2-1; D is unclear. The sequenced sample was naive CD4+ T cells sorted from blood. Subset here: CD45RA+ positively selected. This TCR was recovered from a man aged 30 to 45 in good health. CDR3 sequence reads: CASSLDPGRRHNEQFF. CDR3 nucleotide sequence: TGTGCCAGCAGCTTGGATCCGGGTCGTCGACACAATGAGCAGTTCTTC.